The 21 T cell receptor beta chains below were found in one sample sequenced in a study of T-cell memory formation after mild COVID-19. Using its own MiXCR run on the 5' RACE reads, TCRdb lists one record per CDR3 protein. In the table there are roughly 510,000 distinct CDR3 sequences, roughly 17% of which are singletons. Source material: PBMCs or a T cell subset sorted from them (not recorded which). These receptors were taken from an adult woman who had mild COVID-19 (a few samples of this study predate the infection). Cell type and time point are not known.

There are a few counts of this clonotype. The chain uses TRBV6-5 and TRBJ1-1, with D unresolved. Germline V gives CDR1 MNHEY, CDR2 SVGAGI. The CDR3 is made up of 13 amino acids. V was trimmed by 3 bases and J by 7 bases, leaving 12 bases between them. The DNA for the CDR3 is TGTGCCAGCAGTTATCTAAACACACTTGAAGCTTTCTTT. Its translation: CASSYLNTLEAFF.

CDR3: CASSPAWRETNNEQYF. DNA of the CDR3: TGCGCCAGCAGCCCGGCGTGGCGGGAAACGAACAATGAGCAGTACTTC. The chain is built from TRBV5-1 and TRBJ2-7, with D possibly TRBD2 on 6 matching bases. This CDR3 region has 16 residues. Looked up from germline, CDR1 is SGHRS and CDR2 is YFSETQ. Trimming stripped 4 bases from V and 7 bases from J, with 24 bases between.

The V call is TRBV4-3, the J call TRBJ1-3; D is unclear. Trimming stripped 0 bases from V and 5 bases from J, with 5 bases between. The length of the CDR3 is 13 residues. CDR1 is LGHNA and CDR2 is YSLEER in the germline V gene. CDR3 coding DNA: TGCGCCAGCAGCCAAGATAGCAGAAACACCATATATTTT. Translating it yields CASSQDSRNTIYF.

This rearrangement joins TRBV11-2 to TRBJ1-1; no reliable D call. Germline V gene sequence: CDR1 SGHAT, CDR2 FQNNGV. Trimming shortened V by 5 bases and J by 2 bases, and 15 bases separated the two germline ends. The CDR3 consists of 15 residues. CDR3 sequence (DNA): TGTGCCAGCAGCCGATCCCAAAGGGATAACACTGAAGCTTTCTTT. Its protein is CASSRSQRDNTEAFF.

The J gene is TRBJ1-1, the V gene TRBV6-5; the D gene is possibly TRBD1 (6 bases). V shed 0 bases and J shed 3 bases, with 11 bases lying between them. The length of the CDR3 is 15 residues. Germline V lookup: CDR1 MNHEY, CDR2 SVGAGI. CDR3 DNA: TGTGCCAGCAGTTACTCGAGGTGGGGGCACACTGAAGCTTTCTTT. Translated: CASSYSRWGHTEAFF.

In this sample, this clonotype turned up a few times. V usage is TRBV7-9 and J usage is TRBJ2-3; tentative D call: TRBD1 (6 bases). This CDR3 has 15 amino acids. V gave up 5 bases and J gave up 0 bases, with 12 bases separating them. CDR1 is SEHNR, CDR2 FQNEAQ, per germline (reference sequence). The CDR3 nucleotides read TGTGCCAGCAGCGCGCGGACAGCCAGCACAGATACGCAGTATTTT. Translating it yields CASSARTASTDTQYF. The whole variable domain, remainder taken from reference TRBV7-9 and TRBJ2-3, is DTGVSQNPRHKITKRGQNVTFRCDPISEHNRLYWYRQTLGQGPEFLTYFQNEAQLEKSRLLSDRFSAERPKGSFSTLEIQRTEQGDSAMYLCASSARTASTDTQYFGPGTRLTVL.

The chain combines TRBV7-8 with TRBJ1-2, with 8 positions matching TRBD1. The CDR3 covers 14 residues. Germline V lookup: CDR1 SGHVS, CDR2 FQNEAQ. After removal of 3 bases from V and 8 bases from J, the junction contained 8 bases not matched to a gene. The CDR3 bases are TGTGCCAGCAGCTTTAGAGGACAGGGTTACGGCTACACCTTC. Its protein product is CASSFRGQGYGYTF.

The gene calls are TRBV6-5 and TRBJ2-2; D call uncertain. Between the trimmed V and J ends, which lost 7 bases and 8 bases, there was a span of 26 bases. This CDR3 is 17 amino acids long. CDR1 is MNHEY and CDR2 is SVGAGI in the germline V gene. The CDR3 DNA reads TGTGCCAGCACCTTACTCAGTGTGACCGGGCCACCGGGGGAGCTGTTTTTT. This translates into CASTLLSVTGPPGELFF.

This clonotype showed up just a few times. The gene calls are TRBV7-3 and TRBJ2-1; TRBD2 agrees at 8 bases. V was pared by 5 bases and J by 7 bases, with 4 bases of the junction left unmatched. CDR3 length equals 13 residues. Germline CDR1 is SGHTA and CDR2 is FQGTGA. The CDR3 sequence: CASSIREGNEQFF. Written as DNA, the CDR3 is TGTGCCAGCAGCATCCGGGAGGGGAATGAGCAGTTCTTC.

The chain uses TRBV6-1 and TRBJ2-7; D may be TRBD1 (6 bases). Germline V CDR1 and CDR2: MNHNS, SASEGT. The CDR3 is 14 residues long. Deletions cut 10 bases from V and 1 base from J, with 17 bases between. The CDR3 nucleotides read TGTGCCACCCTTCTGGGGGACACTTCCTACGAGCAGTACTTC. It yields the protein CATLLGDTSYEQYF.

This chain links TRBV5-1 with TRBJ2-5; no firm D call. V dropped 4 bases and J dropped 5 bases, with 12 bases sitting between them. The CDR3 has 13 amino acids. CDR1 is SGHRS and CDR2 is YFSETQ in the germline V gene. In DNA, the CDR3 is TGCGCCAGCAGCCCCGGTCAGGCGGAGACCCAGTACTTC. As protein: CASSPGQAETQYF.

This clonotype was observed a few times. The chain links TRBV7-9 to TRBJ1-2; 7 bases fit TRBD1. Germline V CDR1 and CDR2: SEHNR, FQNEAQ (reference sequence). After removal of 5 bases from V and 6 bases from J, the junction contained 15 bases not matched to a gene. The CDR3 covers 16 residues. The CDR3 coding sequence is TGTGCCAGCAGCAGAATCTCTCAGGGGGATCAAGATGGCTACACCTTC. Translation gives CASSRISQGDQDGYTF.

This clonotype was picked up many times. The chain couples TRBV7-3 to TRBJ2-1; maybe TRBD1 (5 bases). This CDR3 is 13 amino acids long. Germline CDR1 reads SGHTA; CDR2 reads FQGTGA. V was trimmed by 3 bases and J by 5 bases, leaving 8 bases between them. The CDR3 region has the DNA TGTGCCAGCAGCTTCGGACAACACAATGAGCAGTTCTTC. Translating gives CASSFGQHNEQFF.

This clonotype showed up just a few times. CDR3: CASSLADRATGNTIYF. The DNA for the CDR3 is TGTGCCAGCAGCTTAGCGGACAGGGCTACAGGAAACACCATATATTTT. V usage is TRBV7-9 and J usage is TRBJ1-3; 8 bases map to TRBD1. The CDR3 has 16 amino acids. V lost 0 bases and J lost 4; bases outside the gene matches: 5. Germline assignment: CDR1 SEHNR and CDR2 FQNEAQ (reference sequence). Combining the CDR3 with reference TRBV7-9 and TRBJ1-3 gives the whole variable domain DTGVSQNPRHKITKRGQNVTFRCDPISEHNRLYWYRQTLGQGPEFLTYFQNEAQLEKSRLLSDRFSAERPKGSFSTLEIQRTEQGDSAMYLCASSLADRATGNTIYFGEGSWLTVV.

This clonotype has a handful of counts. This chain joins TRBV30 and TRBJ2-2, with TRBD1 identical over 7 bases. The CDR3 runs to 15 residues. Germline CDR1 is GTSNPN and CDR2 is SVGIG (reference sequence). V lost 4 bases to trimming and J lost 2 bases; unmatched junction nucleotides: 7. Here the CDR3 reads CAWKIGTENTGELFF. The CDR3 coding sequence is TGTGCCTGGAAAATCGGGACAGAAAACACCGGGGAGCTGTTTTTT.

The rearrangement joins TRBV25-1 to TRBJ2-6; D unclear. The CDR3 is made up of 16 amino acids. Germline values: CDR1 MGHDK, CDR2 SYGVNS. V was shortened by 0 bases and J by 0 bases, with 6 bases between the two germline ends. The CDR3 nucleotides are TGTGCCAGCAGTGAATACCTCCTCTCTGGGGCCAACGTCCTGACTTTC. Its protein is CASSEYLLSGANVLTF.

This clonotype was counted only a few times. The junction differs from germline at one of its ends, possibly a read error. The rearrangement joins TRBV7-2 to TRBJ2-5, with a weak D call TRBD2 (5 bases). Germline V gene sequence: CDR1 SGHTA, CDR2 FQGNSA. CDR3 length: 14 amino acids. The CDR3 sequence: CASSLAWTEETQYF. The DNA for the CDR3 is TGTGCCAGCAGCCTAGCTTGGACTGAAGAGACCCAGTACTTC.

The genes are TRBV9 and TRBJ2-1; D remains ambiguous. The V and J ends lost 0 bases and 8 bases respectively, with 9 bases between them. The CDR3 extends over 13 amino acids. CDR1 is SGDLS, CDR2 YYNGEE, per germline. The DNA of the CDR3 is TGTGCCAGCAGCGTAGGTGTGAACCATGAGCAGTTCTTC. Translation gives CASSVGVNHEQFF. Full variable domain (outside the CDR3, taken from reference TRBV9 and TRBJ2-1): DSGVTQTPKHLITATGQRVTLRCSPRSGDLSVYWYQQSLDQGLQFLIQYYNGEERAKGNILERFSAQQFPDLHSELNLSSLELGDSALYFCASSVGVNHEQFFGPGTRLTVL.

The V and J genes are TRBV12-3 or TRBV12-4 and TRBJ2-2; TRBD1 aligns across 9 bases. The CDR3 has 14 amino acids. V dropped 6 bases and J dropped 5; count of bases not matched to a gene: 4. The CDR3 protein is CASSQTGGTGELFF. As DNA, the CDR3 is TGTGCCAGCAGCCAGACAGGGGGAACCGGGGAGCTGTTTTTT.

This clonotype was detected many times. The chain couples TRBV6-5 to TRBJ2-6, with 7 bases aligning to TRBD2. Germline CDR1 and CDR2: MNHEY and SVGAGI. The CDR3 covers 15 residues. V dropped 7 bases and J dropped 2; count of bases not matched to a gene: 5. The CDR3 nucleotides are TGTGCCAGCACCCCGGGGAGGGCTGGGGCCAACGTCCTGACTTTC. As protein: CASTPGRAGANVLTF.

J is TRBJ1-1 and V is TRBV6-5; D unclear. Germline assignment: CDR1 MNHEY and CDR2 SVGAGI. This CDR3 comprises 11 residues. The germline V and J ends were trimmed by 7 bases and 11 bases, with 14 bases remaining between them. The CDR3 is CASTSGRDAFF. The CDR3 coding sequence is TGTGCCAGCACGTCGGGAAGGGATGCTTTCTTT.